The clone carrying this TCR beta chain counts as medium-sized. Its target is not known. From around 0.4 ug of RNA, a library with molecular barcoded alpha/delta and beta/gamma adaptors was made. TCRdb processed the reads anew with MiXCR; each CDR3 protein has one entry. The profile covers under 60,000 distinct CDR3 sequences, with roughly a fifth appearing a single time and about 16% taken by the ten largest. The CDR3 consists of 15 residues. Germline CDR1 and CDR2: SGHTA and FQGNSA. V lost 4 bases to trimming and J lost 4 bases, with 14 bases between them. This sample was included in a study of read filtering for tumor transcriptome and immune sequencing. On the study more broadly: After DNase treatment, RNA was made into whole-transcriptome libraries.

Study observations and caveats: Compared with RNA-seq, IR-seq gave much higher clonotype depth and reliability. Approximately 77% of IR-seq clonotypes had a single read, yet these held 3.5% to 4.5% of reads.

The specimen was a population of CD138-negative cells sorted from bone marrow. The clonotype comes from a donor at least 40 years old with multiple myeloma. This rearrangement joins TRBV7-2 to TRBJ2-1, with D possibly matching TRBD2 (6 bases). CDR3 nucleotides: TGTGCCAGCAGCTCCGGGACTCGAGGTTACAATGAGCAGTTCTTC. Its translation: CASSSGTRGYNEQFF.